Below, one TCR beta chain is given with its context. Its antigen is not identified. This sample is part of a study of shared clonotypes between healthy human individuals. Whole-study findings and limits: Blood was the only sampled material, and tissue repertoires likely differ. Compared with memory subsets, naive subsets generally had larger estimated richness.

Clones were read by immunoSEQ multiplex PCR, and TCRdb kept only the in-frame ones, dropping some. The sample lists around 700,000 clones; 60% to 80% were seen once. The CDR3 is 15 amino acids. V was trimmed by 2 bases and J by 5 bases, leaving 13 bases between them. Germline V gives CDR1 SGHAT, CDR2 FQNNGV. The sequencing input was memory CD4+ T cells sorted from blood. Subset in this sample: CD45RA-negative fraction. The chain employs TRBV11-2 and TRBJ2-1, with unresolved D. The sequence was obtained from a woman in her 30s in good health. The CDR3: CASSLLVGRNNEQFF. CDR3 DNA sequence: TGTGCCAGCAGCTTACTGGTCGGTAGAAACAATGAGCAGTTCTTC.